Shown below are 32 T cell receptor beta chains from a single sample sequenced in a study of beta chain features in type 1 diabetes. Investigators reverse transcribed all isolated RNA, so they sequenced expressed TCRB transcripts. TCRdb keeps only in-frame clones here, not all; method: immunoSEQ multiplex PCR. The table records 680,000 or so clones, around 15% of them present only once. Input material: naive CD4+ T cells from blood. The receptors derive from a man in his late teens or twenties in good health.

Worth noting for this clone: The junction does not match germline at one end; this may be a read error. This chain uses TRBV7-7 with TRBJ2-7; D is unclear. Germline V CDR1 and CDR2: SSHAT, FNYEAQ (reference sequence). There are 15 residues in the CDR3. CDR3 DNA sequence: TGTGCTAGCAGCGCCGGAAGGGCCGGCTCCTACGAGCAGTACTTC. Residues: CASSAGRAGSYEQYF.

This clone has a handful of counts. V and J are TRBV2 and TRBJ2-6; 7 nucleotides align to TRBD1. Germline trimming cut 7 bases from V and 2 bases from J; bases unmatched to any gene: 11. The CDR3 has 17 amino acids. CDR1 is SNHLY, CDR2 FYNNEI, per germline. In DNA form, the CDR3 reads TGTGCCAGCACCCAGACCCGAACAGGGGCTGGGGCCAACGTCCTGACTTTC. Translated, it gives CASTQTRTGAGANVLTF.

The chain recombines TRBV27 with TRBJ2-7; the D is unclear. The germline V and J ends were trimmed by 5 bases and 5 bases, with 13 bases remaining between them. The CDR3 runs to 13 residues. Germline V lookup: CDR1 MNHEY, CDR2 SMNVEV (reference sequence). The CDR3 nucleotides read TGTGCCAGCAGTGCCAACCAGGCGCACGAGCAGTACTTC. Translating gives CASSANQAHEQYF.

This clone was observed a handful of times. Its ends do not fully match the called genes, so a read error is possible. The chain recombines TRBV6-1 with TRBJ2-1; 14 bases fit TRBD2. From germline, CDR1 is MNHNS and CDR2 SASEGT. The CDR3 runs 15 residues. The CDR3 region is CAISLSGLAGDEQFF. The CDR3 region has the DNA TGTGCCATCAGTCTCTCGGGACTAGCGGGGGACGAGCAGTTCTTC.

The chain combines TRBV5-4 with TRBJ2-3; 9 bases line up with TRBD2. From germline, CDR1 is SGHNT and CDR2 YYREEE (reference sequence). Trimming removed 2 bases from V and 1 base from J; junction bases left unmatched: 14. The CDR3 spans 19 residues. The CDR3 bases are TGTGCCAGCAGCTTAATCAGCATGGCTCTAGCGGGACGCACAGATACGCAGTATTTT. This codes for CASSLISMALAGRTDTQYF.

The genes are TRBV18 and TRBJ1-1; D uncertain. The CDR3 has 14 amino acids. Germline assignment: CDR1 KGHSH and CDR2 LQKENI. V shed 0 bases and J shed 2 bases, with 7 bases lying between them. In nucleotides, the CDR3 is TGTGCCAGCTCACCACCGGAGGGTAACACTGAAGCTTTCTTT. The encoded protein is CASSPPEGNTEAFF.

There are a few counts of this clone. The chain uses TRBV6-1 and TRBJ1-2; 8 positions agree with TRBD1. The CDR3 runs to 13 residues. The germline CDR1 and CDR2 sequences are MNHNS and SASEGT. V shed 3 bases and J 6 bases; nucleotides not matched to a gene: 3. DNA of the CDR3: TGTGCCAGCAGTGACTCAGGGGGCCATGGCTACACCTTC. It encodes CASSDSGGHGYTF.

This clone was counted only a few times. V usage is TRBV7-8 and J usage is TRBJ2-5; tentatively, D is TRBD2 (6 bases). The CDR3 totals 15 residues. V lost 2 bases and J 2 bases, leaving 12 bases between the germline ends. CDR1 and CDR2 from the germline V gene are SGHVS and FQNEAQ. CDR3 loop: CASSLLRGRQETQYF. The CDR3 nucleotides are TGTGCCAGCAGCTTACTGCGGGGCCGTCAAGAGACCCAGTACTTC.

The V call is TRBV20-1, the J call TRBJ2-7; D call uncertain. The CDR3 has 11 amino acids. Trimming cost V 5 bases and J 2 bases, with 7 bases left between them. The germline gives CDR1 DFQATT, CDR2 SNEGSKA (reference sequence). CDR3 protein: CSASRTYEQYF. The DNA for the CDR3 is TGCAGTGCTTCCAGAACCTACGAGCAGTACTTC.

The chain links TRBV5-4 to TRBJ2-7; no firm D call. CDR3 length: 16 amino acids. Germline V lookup: CDR1 SGHNT, CDR2 YYREEE (reference sequence). Trimming removed 4 bases from V and 3 bases from J, with 20 bases in between. This CDR3 is CASSPPGSRSFYEQYF. As DNA, the CDR3 is TGTGCCAGCAGCCCGCCGGGTTCTAGAAGTTTCTACGAGCAGTACTTC.

The chain links TRBV29-1 to TRBJ2-7, with TRBD2 matching 13 bases. CDR1 and CDR2 (germline): SQVTM, ANQGSEA. Trimming removed 6 bases from V and 6 bases from J; junction bases left unmatched: 5. This CDR3 contains 13 residues. The CDR3 bases are TGCAGCGTCCTAGGACTAGCGGGAGTCGAGCAGTACTTC. Translation gives CSVLGLAGVEQYF.

The rearrangement links TRBV28 to TRBJ2-1; D is possibly TRBD1 (5 bases). The CDR3 is 16 amino acids. Trimming took 6 bases from V and 4 from J, leaving 19 bases between them. The germline CDR1 and CDR2 sequences are MDHEN and SYDVKM. The CDR3 nucleotides are TGTGCCAGCAGACCCTTAAGGGGCGCCGGTTACAATGAGCAGTTCTTC. This gives the protein CASRPLRGAGYNEQFF.

Concerning this clone itself: Compared with germline, one end of the junction differs, possibly owing to a read error. The gene calls are TRBV10-3 and TRBJ2-3; TRBD2 agrees at 11 bases. This CDR3 is built from 16 residues. CDR1 is ENHRY and CDR2 is SYGVKD in the germline V gene. The CDR3 DNA follows: TGTACCATCACCCTGACTAGCGGGACCATCACAGATACGCAGTATTTT. It yields the protein CTITLTSGTITDTQYF.

This clone has only a few counts. The rearrangement uses TRBV4-3 and TRBJ2-7, with 7 bases fitting TRBD1. CDR3 length: 15 residues. V gave up 0 bases and J gave up 6 bases; unmatched junction bases: 8. Per the germline V gene, CDR1 is LGHNA and CDR2 is YSLEER. Written as DNA, the CDR3 is TGCGCCAGCAGCCAAGAACCGACAGGGAAGCGCGAGCAGTACTTC. It yields the protein CASSQEPTGKREQYF.

The chain carries TRBV7-2 and TRBJ1-2, with 7 bases that match TRBD1. Germline V gene data show CDR1 as SGHTA and CDR2 as FQGNSA. This CDR3 contains 14 residues. Trimming cost V 0 bases and J 4 bases; bases outside gene matches: 2. This chain's CDR3 is CASSLAGQSYGYTF. DNA of the CDR3: TGTGCCAGCAGCTTAGCGGGACAGTCCTATGGCTACACCTTC.

J is TRBJ2-3 and V is TRBV4-3; D is unresolved. CDR1 and CDR2 (germline): LGHNA, YSLEER. Trimming cost V 6 bases and J 6 bases, with 13 bases left between them. CDR3 length: 13 amino acids. CDR3 DNA sequence: TGCGCCAGCAGTCCCCGACTGGATGATACGCAGTATTTT. Its translation is CASSPRLDDTQYF.

This clone was recorded a few times. This chain links TRBV7-2 with TRBJ2-7; 10 nucleotides match TRBD2. The CDR3 loop spans 13 amino acids. Germline V gene lookup returns CDR1 SGHTA and CDR2 FQGNSA. V lost 5 bases, J lost 5 bases, and 3 bases stayed unmatched. CDR3 amino acids: CASSRGLADEQYF. The CDR3 nucleotides read TGTGCCAGCAGCCGAGGACTAGCGGACGAGCAGTACTTC.

This clone was observed a handful of times. Here the CDR3 reads CSVRGLSTGEIEKLFF. CDR3 bases: TGCAGCGTCAGGGGATTATCGACAGGGGAGATTGAAAAACTGTTTTTT. This chain uses TRBV29-1 with TRBJ1-4; 8 nucleotides align to TRBD1. The junction had 16 bases not matched to a gene; V was cut back by 6 bases and J by 7 bases. CDR1 is SQVTM and CDR2 is ANQGSEA in the germline V gene. This CDR3 contains 16 residues. Based on the CDR3 plus reference TRBV29-1 and TRBJ1-4, the full variable domain is SAVISQKPSRDICQRGTSLTIQCQVDSQVTMMFWYRQQPGQSLTLIATANQGSEATYESGFVIDKFPISRPNLTFSTLTVSNMSPEDSSIYLCSVRGLSTGEIEKLFFGSGTQLSVL.

In its sample, this clone was seen a few times. The chain carries TRBV27 and TRBJ1-3; D is ambiguous. Germline loops: CDR1 MNHEY, CDR2 SMNVEV (reference sequence). This CDR3 contains 13 residues. V was pared by 3 bases and J by 4 bases, with 7 bases between. As DNA, the CDR3 is TGTGCCAGCAGTTTCATTCCCGGAAACACCATATATTTT. Translation gives CASSFIPGNTIYF.

The genes are TRBV9 and TRBJ1-3; D uncertain. Germline V CDR1 and CDR2: SGDLS, YYNGEE. V was shortened by 0 bases and J by 0 bases, with 10 bases between the two germline ends. CDR3 length: 16 amino acids. CDR3: CASSVAGRFSGNTIYF. Written as DNA, the CDR3 is TGTGCCAGCAGCGTAGCCGGACGGTTCTCTGGAAACACCATATATTTT.

This clone has a handful of counts. The rearrangement uses TRBV9 and TRBJ2-5, with D possibly being TRBD1 (5 bases). From germline, CDR1 is SGDLS and CDR2 YYNGEE. V lost 0 bases to trimming and J lost 7 bases, with 16 bases between them. This CDR3 contains 15 residues. Written as DNA, the CDR3 is TGTGCCAGCAGCGTAGAAGGGCCAGGGTATGGGACCCAGTACTTC. It encodes CASSVEGPGYGTQYF.

The chain joins TRBV28 to TRBJ1-2; a possible D gene is TRBD1 (5 bases). Trimming shortened V by 5 bases and J by 0 bases, and 13 bases separated the two germline ends. CDR3 length: 15 amino acids. The germline gives CDR1 MDHEN, CDR2 SYDVKM. CDR3 in DNA: TGTGCCAGCAGTACCGGGACGGTTACTAACTATGGCTACACCTTC. The encoded protein is CASSTGTVTNYGYTF.

This sequence joins TRBV28 and TRBJ2-5; possibly TRBD1 or TRBD2 for D (7 bases each). The length of the CDR3 is 16 residues. The germline CDR1 and CDR2 sequences are MDHEN and SYDVKM. V was cut by 9 bases and J by 0 bases, with 20 bases left in between. This chain's CDR3 is CASVSRQGGHQETQYF. The CDR3 DNA reads TGTGCCAGTGTTTCCCGTCAGGGGGGGCACCAAGAGACCCAGTACTTC.

This clone was recorded at least ten times. The rearrangement joins TRBV7-9 to TRBJ2-7; 9 nucleotides line up with TRBD1. This CDR3 has 11 amino acids. Per the germline V gene, CDR1 is SEHNR and CDR2 is FQNEAQ (reference sequence). CDR3 in amino acids: CHRDRVYEQYF. The CDR3 DNA reads as TGTCACCGGGACAGGGTGTACGAGCAGTACTTC. Complete variable domain (other parts from reference TRBV7-9 and TRBJ2-7): DTGVSQNPRHKITKRGQNVTFRCDPISEHNRLYWYRQTLGQGPEFLTYFQNEAQLEKSRLLSDRFSAERPKGSFSTLEIQRTEQGDSAMYLCHRDRVYEQYFGPGTRLTVT.

This clone was detected only a few times. CDR3 bases: TGTGCCAGCAGGGTGTGGAGAGCTAGCACAGATACGCAGTATTTT. Residues: CASRVWRASTDTQYF. The genes are TRBV6-1 and TRBJ2-3; unclear D gene. This CDR3 spans 15 amino acids. Trimming left V 6 bases short and J 0 bases short, with 13 bases between. CDR1 is MNHNS, CDR2 SASEGT, per germline.

V usage is TRBV10-3 and J usage is TRBJ1-2; possibly TRBD1 for D (5 bases). Germline CDR1 reads ENHRY; CDR2 reads SYGVKD. V lost 4 bases and J lost 4, with 10 bases in between. The CDR3 loop spans 13 amino acids. The CDR3 coding sequence is TGTGCCATCAGTGGGGCAGGGATCTATGGCTACACCTTC. Translating gives CAISGAGIYGYTF.

With regard to this clone: The sample contains more than one DNA sequence encoding this CDR3. The rearrangement links TRBV15 to TRBJ1-1, with D uncertain. Per germline, CDR1 LNHNV and CDR2 YYDKDF (reference sequence). Trimming took off 0 bases at V and 1 base at J, with 6 bases between the two ends. This CDR3 has 14 residues. In DNA form, the CDR3 reads TGTGCCACCAGCAGAGATCCGAGGAACACTGAAGCTTTCTTT. This codes for CATSRDPRNTEAFF.

This clone has just a few counts. This sample includes further DNA sequences coding for the same CDR3. V gene TRBV30 combines with J gene TRBJ1-2; tentative D call: TRBD1 (5 bases). The CDR3 length is 11 residues. The germline V gene encodes CDR1 GTSNPN and CDR2 SVGIG (reference sequence). The V and J ends lost 0 bases and 8 bases respectively, with 7 bases between them. The CDR3 loop is CAWSVGGGYTF. The CDR3 nucleotides are TGTGCCTGGAGTGTCGGGGGAGGCTACACCTTC.

The CDR3 nucleotides read TGTGCCAGCAGTTTAAAGGGACAAGGAGCTTTCTTT. Encoded protein: CASSLKGQGAFF. The chain uses TRBV28 and TRBJ1-1; TRBD1 might be the D (6 bases). The V and J ends lost 2 bases and 10 bases respectively, with 11 bases between them. Germline CDR1 reads MDHEN; CDR2 reads SYDVKM. The CDR3 has 12 amino acids.

This clone was detected a few times. The chain carries TRBV5-1 and TRBJ2-3; 8 bases are shared with TRBD1. This CDR3 is 16 amino acids long. V dropped 0 bases and J dropped 2; count of bases not matched to a gene: 5. Germline CDR1 reads SGHRS; CDR2 reads YFSETQ. Here the CDR3 DNA reads TGCGCCAGCAGCTTGGAATGGGGACAGGTCACAGATACGCAGTATTTT. This encodes CASSLEWGQVTDTQYF.

This clone was seen more than once but under ten times. The rearrangement uses TRBV10-3 and TRBJ2-7; D is perhaps TRBD1 or TRBD2 (6 bases each). The germline V gene encodes CDR1 ENHRY and CDR2 SYGVKD. Trimming removed 10 bases from V and 0 bases from J, with 16 bases in between. CDR3 size: 14 residues. The CDR3 DNA reads TGTGCCACCATCCGGGGGCAAAGCTCCTACGAGCAGTACTTC. This encodes CATIRGQSSYEQYF.

This clone was counted only a few times. The chain joins TRBV25-1 to TRBJ1-4, with 8 bases aligning to TRBD1. The CDR3 sequence is 15 residues long. V was clipped by 1 base and J by 4 bases; unmatched bases: 2. Germline loops: CDR1 MGHDK, CDR2 SYGVNS. CDR3 sequence reads: CASSEWTGFNEKLFF. The CDR3 DNA is TGTGCCAGCAGTGAATGGACAGGGTTTAATGAAAAACTGTTTTTT.